The entry below gives a single T cell receptor beta chain sequence along with its context. Antigen unknown. J gave up 11 bases and V 5 bases, and 10 bases lay outside the gene matches. The CDR3 spans 13 residues. Study outcomes and limitations: Whole repertoires were not studied in the larger cohort, only one V-J beta rearrangement. The TCR gene usage of tumor memory CD4+ T cells clustered together with blood and lymph node memory CD4+ cells and with lymph node naive CD4+ cells.

Naive CD4+ cells had CD25+ Tregs removed. After constant-region reverse-primer amplification, full-length variable regions underwent semi-nested PCR with Nested Universal Primer A. From the 5' RACE reads, TCRdb called clonotypes with MiXCR, one entry per CDR3 protein. Among just under 6,000 distinct CDR3 sequences listed, about 60% were seen once. The chain employs TRBV12-3 or TRBV12-4 and TRBJ1-1; 8 bases are shared with TRBD1. The sequence was obtained from a female donor with breast cancer. Sequencing input: naive CD4+ T cells sorted from blood. Subset noted: naive CD4+ T cells, CD4+CD45RA+CD25-. The CDR3 loop is CASSPRPGQVAFF. The CDR3 DNA reads as TGTGCCAGCAGTCCGCGACCGGGACAGGTGGCTTTCTTT.